Sequencing of this T cell receptor (beta chain) was carried out in a study of blood T cell repertoires in COVID-19. Study summary: The United States, Italy and Spain supplied acute and convalescent COVID-19 samples. T cells, B-cell-depleted T cells, or PBMCs supplied cDNA or gDNA.

This clone was detected once. Participant-given clinical history determined each cohort assignment. With 0 bases removed from V and 1 base from J, the gap between germline ends came to 12 bases. The CDR3 is made up of 16 amino acids. Germline V lookup: CDR1 LGHNA, CDR2 YSLEER. Per the original data handling: Estimation of nucleated cell counts was performed using reference gene primer amplification. TCRdb's copy holds only in-frame clones and misses some; the assay was immunoSEQ multiplex PCR. V, J and clone size reflect that table, while D and trimming were determined from the DNA. The table shows hundreds of thousands of clones, with roughly 91% occurring only once.

The material sequenced was PBMCs or T cells enriched from blood (not recorded which). The V call is TRBV4-3, the J call TRBJ1-1, with D tentatively TRBD1 (6 bases). This sequence was found in a woman aged 55-70 years in a cohort exposed to, infected with or recovered from COVID-19 (not recorded which). Written as DNA, the CDR3 is TGCGCCAGCAGCCAAGAGGATGGGGGCTCGAACACTGAAGCTTTCTTT. It specifies CASSQEDGGSNTEAFF.